Following are 18 T cell receptor beta chains from one sample sequenced in a study of shared clonotypes between healthy human individuals. Some clones are missing from TCRdb's copy, which holds only in-frame ones; the method was immunoSEQ multiplex PCR. The sample lists roughly 680,000 clones; approximately 77% were seen once. Sequencing used memory CD4+ T cells sorted from blood. Subset reported: CD45RA-negative fraction. Receptors originate from a woman younger than 45 in good health.

This clone occurred once. V gene TRBV11-2 combines with J gene TRBJ2-5; D gene uncertain. Trimming stripped 2 bases from V and 1 base from J, with 5 bases between. This CDR3 contains 13 residues. Germline CDR1 reads SGHAT; CDR2 reads FQNNGV. CDR3 sequence reads: CASSLYSQETQYF. The CDR3 coding sequence is TGTGCCAGCAGCTTATACAGCCAAGAGACCCAGTACTTC.

The rearrangement links TRBV4-1 to TRBJ2-7; D is undetermined. Germline V CDR1 and CDR2: MGHRA, YSYEKL. V gave up 1 base and J gave up 0 bases, with 10 bases separating them. The CDR3 covers 15 residues. The CDR3 sequence is CASSQAARNSYEQYF. CDR3 nucleotides: TGCGCCAGCAGCCAAGCCGCGCGGAACTCCTACGAGCAGTACTTC.

This clone is a singleton in its sample. The chain has TRBV2 and TRBJ1-2; D is uncertain. The CDR3 length is 12 residues. Per the germline V gene, CDR1 is SNHLY and CDR2 is FYNNEI. Trimming removed 6 bases at V and 1 base at J, with 6 bases between. The CDR3 loop is CASRPVNYGYTF. The CDR3 DNA sequence: TGTGCCAGCAGACCCGTTAACTATGGCTACACCTTC.

The genes are TRBV4-2 and TRBJ2-5; 7 bases map to TRBD2. V dropped 0 bases and J dropped 3; count of bases not matched to a gene: 4. The CDR3 contains 15 residues. From germline, CDR1 is LGHNA and CDR2 YNFKEQ. The CDR3, as DNA: TGTGCCAGCAGCCAAGAGTCCCGGGAGGAAGAGACCCAGTACTTC. Protein sequence: CASSQESREEETQYF.

This clone was detected a few times. The chain recombines TRBV19 with TRBJ1-2; a weak D match, TRBD1 (5 bases). This CDR3 is 13 amino acids long. V shed 7 bases and J shed 4 bases, with 13 bases lying between them. Germline CDR1 LNHDA, CDR2 SQIVND (reference sequence). CDR3 in DNA: TGTGCCAGTACCGCGGACACGGGCTATGGCTACACCTTC. This gives the protein CASTADTGYGYTF. Combining the CDR3 with reference TRBV19 and TRBJ1-2 gives the whole variable domain DGGITQSPKYLFRKEGQNVTLSCEQNLNHDAMYWYRQDPGQGLRLIYYSQIVNDFQKGDIAEGYSVSREKKESFPLTVTSAQKNPTAFYLCASTADTGYGYTFGSGTRLTVV.

The chain uses TRBV19 and TRBJ1-2; the match to TRBD1 covers 8 bases. Per germline, CDR1 LNHDA and CDR2 SQIVND (reference sequence). Trimming at V came to 5 bases and at J to 7 bases, leaving 3 bases not matched to a gene. CDR3 length: 12 amino acids. CDR3 coding DNA: TGTGCCAGTAGTCCGGACAGGGCTGGCTACACCTTC. Translated: CASSPDRAGYTF.

The chain carries TRBV28 and TRBJ2-7, with 10 nucleotides matching TRBD2. The ends lost 6 bases at V and 2 bases at J; junction bases unmatched: 1. CDR1 and CDR2 from the germline V gene are MDHEN and SYDVKM. The length of the CDR3 is 13 residues. This CDR3 is CASSGTSAYEQYF. The CDR3 nucleotides read TGTGCCAGCAGCGGGACTAGCGCCTACGAGCAGTACTTC.

A single count supports this clone. The chain employs TRBV19 and TRBJ1-5; D possibly corresponds to TRBD1 (5 bases). Germline loops: CDR1 LNHDA, CDR2 SQIVND (reference sequence). The CDR3 has 13 amino acids. V was cut by 5 bases and J by 5 bases, with 10 bases left in between. CDR3 in DNA: TGTGCCAGTAGTCGACTGGGGCATCAGCCCCAGCATTTT. Translation gives CASSRLGHQPQHF.

CDR3 region: CASSSDLANEKLFF. CDR3 bases: TGTGCCAGCAGTTCGGACCTTGCCAACGAAAAACTGTTTTTT. This sequence joins TRBV28 and TRBJ1-4, with D uncertain. There are 14 residues in the CDR3. Germline V gene sequence: CDR1 MDHEN, CDR2 SYDVKM. Trimming shortened V by 4 bases and J by 8 bases, and 14 bases separated the two germline ends.

The chain combines TRBV9 with TRBJ2-3; 11 bases line up with TRBD2. V was clipped by 3 bases and J by 2 bases; unmatched bases: 11. Germline lookup yields CDR1 SGDLS and CDR2 YYNGEE. This CDR3 has 18 amino acids. CDR3 residues: CASSAGLAERSSTDTQYF. The CDR3 DNA follows: TGTGCCAGCAGCGCGGGACTAGCGGAGAGGAGTTCCACAGATACGCAGTATTTT.

This clone was observed at least ten times. V gene TRBV2 combines with J gene TRBJ1-2; TRBD1 aligns across 7 bases. Per the germline V gene, CDR1 is SNHLY and CDR2 is FYNNEI. The CDR3 consists of 12 residues. The trim removed 10 bases at V and 7 bases at J, leaving 9 bases unmatched. The CDR3 nucleotides are TGTGCCAACGCCGACAGGGTAGCTGGCTACACCTTC. Translation: CANADRVAGYTF.

The CDR3 nucleotides read TGTGCCAGTAGACCCGGACTAGCGGCCTTAAACACCGGGGAGCTGTTTTTT. Its translation: CASRPGLAALNTGELFF. The V gene is TRBV19, the J gene TRBJ2-2, with 10 positions matching TRBD2. The V segment lost 6 bases and the J segment 2 bases; nucleotides outside the gene matches: 9. In germline, CDR1 is LNHDA, CDR2 SQIVND (reference sequence). The CDR3 sequence is 17 residues long.

The chain combines TRBV19 with TRBJ2-7, with TRBD2 matching 10 bases. The CDR3 runs 14 residues. Trimming at V came to 4 bases and at J to 3 bases, leaving 3 bases not matched to a gene. Per the germline V gene, CDR1 is LNHDA and CDR2 is SQIVND (reference sequence). In DNA form, the CDR3 reads TGTGCCAGTAGTACACGGACTAGCGGCTACGAGCAGTACTTC. This translates into CASSTRTSGYEQYF. Complete variable domain (other parts from reference TRBV19 and TRBJ2-7): DGGITQSPKYLFRKEGQNVTLSCEQNLNHDAMYWYRQDPGQGLRLIYYSQIVNDFQKGDIAEGYSVSREKKESFPLTVTSAQKNPTAFYLCASSTRTSGYEQYFGPGTRLTVT.

The rearrangement joins TRBV11-2 to TRBJ2-1; the D gene is possibly TRBD1 (5 bases). The CDR3 is made up of 14 amino acids. Trimming stripped 5 bases from V and 10 bases from J, with 18 bases between. CDR1 SGHAT and CDR2 FQNNGV come from the germline V gene. The CDR3 loop is CASSPGWGVWEQFF. CDR3 nucleotide sequence: TGTGCCAGCAGCCCCGGTTGGGGCGTGTGGGAGCAGTTCTTC.

V gene TRBV28 combines with J gene TRBJ2-3; perhaps TRBD2 as D (7 bases). The CDR3 loop spans 13 amino acids. Germline CDR1 is MDHEN and CDR2 is SYDVKM. CDR3 nucleotide sequence: TGTGGATGGGGGGGCGCCAGCACAGATACGCAGTATTTT. Encoded protein: CGWGGASTDTQYF. Full variable domain (rest looked up from reference TRBV28 and TRBJ2-3): DVKVTQSSRYLVKRTGEKVFLECVQDMDHENMFWYRQDPGLGLRLIYFSYDVKMKEKGDIPEGYSVSREKKERFSLILESASTNQTSMYLCGWGGASTDTQYFGPGTRLTVL.

The chain joins TRBV5-1 to TRBJ1-5; 7 bases map to TRBD1. The CDR3 extends over 15 amino acids. The J segment lost 1 base and the V segment lost 0 bases, leaving 1 base of the junction unmatched. Germline assignment: CDR1 SGHRS and CDR2 YFSETQ. The CDR3 here is CASSLETGSNQPQHF. CDR3 nucleotides: TGCGCCAGCAGCTTGGAGACAGGGAGCAATCAGCCCCAGCATTTT.

In nucleotides, the CDR3 is TGTGCCAGCAGTTACCCGGGACAGGAGAACTACGAGCAGTACTTC. It codes for CASSYPGQENYEQYF. The chain couples TRBV6-7 to TRBJ2-7, with TRBD1 matching 8 bases. TRBV6-7 is an ORF for which the function is uncertain. V gave up 2 bases and J gave up 3 bases; unmatched junction bases: 6. This CDR3 comprises 15 residues.

This chain uses TRBV11-2 with TRBJ2-5; possible D gene TRBD2, 6 bases. CDR3 length equals 15 residues. V was trimmed by 5 bases and J by 1 base, leaving 14 bases between them. Germline loops: CDR1 SGHAT, CDR2 FQNNGV. The CDR3 coding sequence is TGTGCCAGCAGCCCCCGGGGGAGGTTCCAAGAGACCCAGTACTTC. Translating gives CASSPRGRFQETQYF.